This T cell receptor beta chain was sequenced for a study of T cells in Graves' hyperthyroidism and ophthalmopathy. It was uncontrolled infection, other autoimmune disease, pregnancy or lactation that excluded patients. The authors took PBMCs from 7.5 to 10 ml fresh peripheral blood. Using RNA transcripts as the source, TCR beta CDR3 regions were amplified. The study used the HTBI primer set for a first-round RT-PCR of the TCR CDR3. TCRdb fed the multiplex PCR reads into MiXCR, producing one record per CDR3 protein. This table holds about 400,000 distinct CDR3 sequences, nearly 15% found once. Germline V gene lookup returns CDR1 SQVTM and CDR2 ANQGSEA. The CDR3 is made up of 13 amino acids. V was pared by 7 bases and J by 3 bases, with 15 bases between. This clonotype was seen many times. As yet, its antigen is unknown. Broader study findings: Before onset, by a median of approximately 5.9 months, the model predicted ophthalmopathy.

The material sequenced was blood. The gene calls are TRBV29-1 and TRBJ1-1; a possible D gene is TRBD1 (6 bases). This sequence was found in a woman in her fifties or sixties with Graves' ophthalmopathy. CDR3 loop: CSARVSGDTEAFF. The CDR3 DNA is TGCAGCGCACGAGTGTCAGGGGACACTGAAGCTTTCTTT. Using reference TRBV29-1 and TRBJ1-1 for the parts outside the CDR3, the full variable domain is SAVISQKPSRDICQRGTSLTIQCQVDSQVTMMFWYRQQPGQSLTLIATANQGSEATYESGFVIDKFPISRPNLTFSTLTVSNMSPEDSSIYLCSARVSGDTEAFFGQGTRLTVV.